This T cell receptor beta chain was recorded in a study of T-cell reconstitution after alpha-beta-depleted transplantation in children. This clonotype was found many times. Germline V gene lookup returns CDR1 DFQATT and CDR2 SNEGSKA (reference sequence). Trimming took 5 bases from V and 0 from J, leaving 17 bases between them. This CDR3 has 16 amino acids. Unique molecular identifiers were incorporated into the prepared TCRbeta library. A single record per CDR3 protein comes from TCRdb applying MiXCR to the PCR reads. The table has some 240,000 distinct CDR3 sequences, about 12% seen once. This receptor was obtained from a human donor who donated a stem cell graft to a child with acute lymphoblastic leukemia. The rearrangement links TRBV20-1 to TRBJ2-1; tentatively, D is TRBD2 (5 bases). Sequencing used PBMCs from the stem cell graft donor, obtained from the stem cell graft. As DNA, the CDR3 is TGCAGTGCTGAGGACTCTGAAATTAGCTCCTACAATGAGCAGTTCTTC. This translates into CSAEDSEISSYNEQFF.